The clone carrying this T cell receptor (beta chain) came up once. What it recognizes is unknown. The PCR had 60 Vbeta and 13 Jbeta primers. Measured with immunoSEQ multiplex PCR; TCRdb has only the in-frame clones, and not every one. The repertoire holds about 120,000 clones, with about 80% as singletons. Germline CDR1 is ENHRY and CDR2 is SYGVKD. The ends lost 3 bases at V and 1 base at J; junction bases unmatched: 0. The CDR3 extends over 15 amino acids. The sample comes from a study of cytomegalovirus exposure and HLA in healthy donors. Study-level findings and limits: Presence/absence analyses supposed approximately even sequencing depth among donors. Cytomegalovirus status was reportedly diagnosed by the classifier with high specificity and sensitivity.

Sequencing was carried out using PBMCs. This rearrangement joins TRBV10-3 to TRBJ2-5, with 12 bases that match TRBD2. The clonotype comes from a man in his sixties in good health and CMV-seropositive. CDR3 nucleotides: TGTGCCATCAGTGAACTAGCGGGGGGCCAAGAGACCCAGTACTTC. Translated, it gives CAISELAGGQETQYF.